One and the same sample provided the 20 T cell receptor beta chains below, sequenced in a study of tumor and adjacent non-tumor tissue in lung cancer. This sample's RNA came from whole unsorted tissue. The library came from three nested PCR rounds adapted from ARM-PCR protocols. A single record per CDR3 protein comes from TCRdb applying MiXCR to the multiplex PCR reads. The top ten hold about 18% of the sample, which has over 110,000 distinct CDR3 sequences, around 65% seen once. Sequencing was performed on lung tumor tissue. These receptors came from a man aged 55 to 70 with small cell lung cancer.

V is TRBV5-4 and J is TRBJ2-2, with TRBD2 matching 8 bases. J lost 1 base, V lost 4 bases, and 15 bases had no gene match. The germline CDR1 and CDR2 sequences are SGHNT and YYREEE (reference sequence). The CDR3 is 19 amino acids. The CDR3 bases are TGTGCCAGCAGCATGGGCGTCCTAGCGGGCGATTGGAACACCGGGGAGCTGTTTTTT. It yields the protein CASSMGVLAGDWNTGELFF.

This clonotype showed up just a few times. The rearrangement uses TRBV19 and TRBJ1-5; TRBD1 matches at 9 bases. CDR3 length: 15 amino acids. The V and J ends lost 3 bases and 3 bases, in that order; junction bases with no gene match: 3. Germline CDR1 LNHDA, CDR2 SQIVND (reference sequence). CDR3 amino acids: CASSIDRGDNQPQHF. The DNA for the CDR3 is TGTGCCAGTAGTATCGACAGGGGGGACAATCAGCCCCAGCATTTT.

As regards this clonotype: Given a much more abundant clone one base away, this may be a read error. The V gene is TRBV12-5, the J gene TRBJ1-1; a possible D gene is TRBD1 (5 bases). The CDR3 contains 13 residues. Germline CDR1 LGHNT, CDR2 FRNRAP. The CDR3 DNA follows: TGTGTTAGTGGTTTGGGGGGGAGAGCTGAAGCTTTCTTT. Its translation: CVSGLGGRAEAFF.

This clonotype was detected a few times. V gene TRBV4-2 combines with J gene TRBJ2-1; possible D gene TRBD2, 5 bases. In germline, CDR1 is LGHNA, CDR2 YNFKEQ. The length of the CDR3 is 16 residues. Trimming left V 1 base short and J 0 bases short, with 10 bases between. In DNA, the CDR3 is TGTGCCAGCAGCCAAGGAGTCGGAGGCTCCTACAATGAGCAGTTCTTC. It translates to CASSQGVGGSYNEQFF.

This clonotype was recorded many times. The rearrangement joins TRBV5-6 to TRBJ1-6; D gene unclear. Trimming pared 1 base from V and 8 bases from J, leaving 7 bases between. The length of the CDR3 is 13 residues. Germline assignment: CDR1 SGHDT and CDR2 YYEEEE. CDR3 DNA: TGTGCCAGCAGCTTGTATGGGGATTCACCCCTCCACTTT. Amino acids: CASSLYGDSPLHF.

About this clonotype: One base away lies a much larger clone, so this may be a sequencing read error. The CDR3 here is CASSFSDFQTEAFF. The CDR3 DNA reads as TGTGCCAGCAGTTTCTCGGATTTTCAGACTGAAGCTTTCTTT. The V call is TRBV12-3 or TRBV12-4, the J call TRBJ1-1; no clear D gene. This CDR3 comprises 14 residues. V was clipped by 3 bases and J by 5 bases, with 13 bases between them.

Regarding this clonotype: This may arise from a read error, as a much more abundant clone is one base away. The V and J genes are TRBV20-1 and TRBJ2-1, with D possibly matching TRBD2 (5 bases). Germline V gene data show CDR1 as DFQATT and CDR2 as SNEGSKA (reference sequence). V was pared by 0 bases and J by 10 bases, with 13 bases between. The CDR3 has 13 residues. The CDR3 DNA reads as TGCAGTGCTAGAGACACCCGGACGGGAGAGCAGTTCTTC. Translation: CSARDTRTGEQFF.

The chain is built from TRBV20-1 and TRBJ2-7, with unresolved D. Germline V gene lookup returns CDR1 DFQATT and CDR2 SNEGSKA (reference sequence). The CDR3 length is 13 residues. Deletions cut 2 bases from V and 0 bases from J, with 8 bases between. For the CDR3, the DNA is TGCAGTGCTAGATTGGATAGCTCCTACGAGCAGTACTTC. It translates to CSARLDSSYEQYF.

As concerns this clonotype: A read error may explain this, as a much larger clone is one base away. The chain joins TRBV11-1 to TRBJ2-1; 7 bases match TRBD2. This CDR3 is built from 16 residues. Germline V gene data show CDR1 as SGHAT and CDR2 as FQDESV (reference sequence). CDR3 residues: CASSLGSSGIYNERFF. The CDR3 bases are TGTGCCAGCAGCTTAGGTTCTAGCGGAATCTACAATGAGCGGTTCTTC.

Concerning this clonotype: A much larger clone differs by one base, so this may be a read error. V usage is TRBV29-1 and J usage is TRBJ2-2, with 7 bases fitting TRBD1. The germline gives CDR1 SQVTM, CDR2 ANQGSEA. This CDR3 comprises 15 residues. The CDR3 region has the DNA TGCAGCGTTGGCTCGGGACAGACCTCCGACGGGGAGATGTTTTTT. It codes for CSVGSGQTSDGEMFF.

This clonotype was seen many times. The CDR3: CSARRGVNTDTQYF. The CDR3 coding sequence is TGCAGTGCTAGAAGGGGCGTTAACACAGATACGCAGTATTTT. The gene calls are TRBV20-1 and TRBJ2-3, with D perhaps matching TRBD1 (5 bases). Trimming left V 2 bases short and J 2 bases short, with 11 bases between. This CDR3 contains 14 residues. Germline V lookup: CDR1 DFQATT, CDR2 SNEGSKA (reference sequence).

To note about this clonotype: The CDR3 does not close with the conserved phenylalanine or tryptophan, likely indicating a read error. It is unclear where the CDR3 begins or ends on the DNA, so no DNA is shown, and the CDR3 is as TCRdb lists it. The chain has TRBV6-5 and TRBJ1-1; the table gives TRBD1 as D, unverified against the DNA. Germline V gives CDR1 MNHEY, CDR2 SVGAGI. The CDR3 spans 8 amino acids, including both terminal residues. CDR3 protein: CDAGAGES.

Worth noting for this clonotype: At one end, the junction sequence differs from germline, possibly due to a read error. The chain carries TRBV5-6 and TRBJ2-3; D is unresolved. This CDR3 is built from 13 residues. Germline-derived CDR1 and CDR2 are SGHDT and YYEEEE. CDR3 nucleotides: TGTACCAGCAGCTTGGCGTTCACAGATACGCAGTATTTT. Amino acids: CTSSLAFTDTQYF.

For this clonotype: A much larger clone is a single base away; this may be a read error. This chain links TRBV5-4 with TRBJ2-7; either TRBD1 or TRBD2 may fit D (5 bases each). V lost 6 bases, J lost 6 bases, and 13 bases lay in between. This CDR3 is built from 12 residues. CDR1 is SGHNT, CDR2 YYREEE, per germline (reference sequence). The CDR3 nucleotides are TGTGCCAGCAACCGCACAGGAGGCGAGCAGTACTTC. The encoded protein is CASNRTGGEQYF.

This clonotype came up a few times. This chain uses TRBV5-1 with TRBJ2-1, with D hard to call. This CDR3 has 12 residues. The germline V and J ends were trimmed by 4 bases and 3 bases, with 5 bases remaining between them. From germline, CDR1 is SGHRS and CDR2 YFSETQ. The CDR3 region has the DNA TGCGCCAGCAGCCCGAACTACAATGAGCAGTTCTTC. It yields the protein CASSPNYNEQFF.

This rearrangement joins TRBV20-1 to TRBJ1-2; D perhaps matches TRBD1 (6 bases). The CDR3 runs 13 residues. Germline V gene lookup returns CDR1 DFQATT and CDR2 SNEGSKA (reference sequence). Trimming left V 6 bases short and J 1 base short, with 12 bases between. CDR3 amino acids: CSAGGWGNYGYTF. The DNA of the CDR3 is TGCAGTGCAGGGGGATGGGGTAACTATGGCTACACCTTC.

As concerns this clonotype: Given a much more abundant clone one base away, this may be a read error. The chain employs TRBV6-2 or TRBV6-3 and TRBJ2-3, with a possible D match to TRBD1 (5 bases). The CDR3 contains 18 residues. Looked up from germline, CDR1 is MNHEY and CDR2 is SVGEGT. The CDR3 coding sequence is TGTGTCAGCACCACGAGGTTTATGGGGCCATCTAGCACAGATACGCAGTATTTT. Residues: CVSTTRFMGPSSTDTQYF.

The count of this clonotype is one. CDR3 protein: CASRPGHNSYEQYF. Written as DNA, the CDR3 is TGTGCCAGCAGGCCAGGACACAACTCCTACGAGCAGTACTTC. The chain uses TRBV11-2 and TRBJ2-7; tentatively, D is TRBD1 (5 bases). V was shortened by 6 bases and J by 0 bases, with 12 bases between the two germline ends. Germline-derived CDR1 and CDR2 are SGHAT and FQNNGV. The CDR3 contains 14 residues.

Comments on this clonotype: It may be a read error: a sequence one base away is much more abundant. This rearrangement joins TRBV6-1 to TRBJ1-1, with unresolved D. Trimming cost V 6 bases and J 0 bases, with 17 bases left between them. CDR3 length equals 16 residues. Germline values: CDR1 MNHNS, CDR2 SASEGT. CDR3 coding DNA: TGTGCCAGCAGGCACCGGGTCAGGACGATGAACACTGAAGCTTTCTTT. Translation: CASRHRVRTMNTEAFF.

As concerns this clonotype: One base away lies a much larger clone, so this may be a sequencing read error. V is TRBV4-2 and J is TRBJ2-3; D is possibly TRBD2 (5 bases). CDR1 LGHNA and CDR2 YNFKEQ come from the germline V gene. The CDR3 sequence is 16 residues long. The V and J ends lost 4 bases and 4 bases respectively, with 18 bases between them. CDR3 sequence: CASSPRRGSTADTQYF. Here the CDR3 DNA reads TGTGCCAGCAGCCCAAGGAGAGGGTCAACAGCAGATACGCAGTATTTT.